One and the same sample provided the 12 T cell receptor beta chains below, sequenced in a study of cytomegalovirus exposure and HLA in healthy donors. PCR involved 60 Vbeta and 13 Jbeta primers. Sequenced by immunoSEQ multiplex PCR; TCRdb stores in-frame clones only, minus some. The sample shows hundreds of thousands of clones, about 90% of them seen only once. Material: PBMCs. These receptors all come from a woman younger than 35 in good health and CMV-seronegative.

This clone appeared once. The chain carries TRBV27 and TRBJ1-5; 8 positions agree with TRBD1. Germline V gives CDR1 MNHEY, CDR2 SMNVEV (reference sequence). Trimming cost V 6 bases and J 0 bases; bases outside gene matches: 16. The CDR3 is 19 amino acids. CDR3 amino acids: CASRPGQGTGWASNQPQHF. In DNA form, the CDR3 reads TGTGCCAGCAGACCAGGACAGGGTACAGGTTGGGCTAGCAATCAGCCCCAGCATTTT.

The genes are TRBV7-8 and TRBJ1-2, with TRBD1 as a possible D gene (5 bases). CDR3 length equals 13 residues. Looked up from germline, CDR1 is SGHVS and CDR2 is FQNEAQ. Trimming stripped 1 base from V and 8 bases from J, with 11 bases between. CDR3 nucleotide sequence: TGTGCCAGCAGCTTAGAGGGGATTTTGGGCTACACCTTC. It yields the protein CASSLEGILGYTF.

The chain has TRBV18 and TRBJ1-5, with 8 bases matching TRBD1. V was clipped by 6 bases and J by 7 bases; unmatched bases: 8. The CDR3 runs 14 residues. Germline loops: CDR1 KGHSH, CDR2 LQKENI. The DNA of the CDR3 is TGTGCCAGCTCTCCCGACAGGGGTGGGCAGCCCCAGCATTTT. Its protein product is CASSPDRGGQPQHF. Full variable domain (rest looked up from reference TRBV18 and TRBJ1-5): NAGVMQNPRHLVRRRGQEARLRCSPMKGHSHVYWYRQLPEEGLKFMVYLQKENIIDESGMPKERFSAEFPKEGPSILRIQQVVRGDSAAYFCASSPDRGGQPQHFGDGTRLSIL.

The V gene is TRBV7-3, the J gene TRBJ2-2, with D perhaps TRBD1 (6 bases). This CDR3 comprises 13 residues. The V gene's germline CDR1 is SGHTA and CDR2 FQGTGA. V lost 10 bases, J lost 2 bases, and 11 bases lay in between. The DNA of the CDR3 is TGTGCCACCCCGACAGGAAACACCGGGGAGCTGTTTTTT. Encoded protein: CATPTGNTGELFF.

The chain has TRBV6-5 and TRBJ1-1, with 7 bases identical to TRBD1. The V segment lost 2 bases and the J segment 0 bases; nucleotides outside the gene matches: 6. CDR1 and CDR2 (germline): MNHEY, SVGAGI. The CDR3 is made up of 16 amino acids. CDR3 DNA: TGTGCCAGCAGTTACACTACAGGGGCCTTGAACACTGAAGCTTTCTTT. Its protein product is CASSYTTGALNTEAFF.

V and J are TRBV7-9 and TRBJ1-2, with TRBD1 matching over 9 bases. The V gene end was trimmed by 5 bases and the J gene end by 10 bases; junction bases not matched to a gene: 5. CDR1 and CDR2 (germline): SEHNR, FQNEAQ (reference sequence). The length of the CDR3 is 12 residues. The CDR3 coding sequence is TGTGCCAGCAGCCCGGGACAGGGAGACTACACCTTC. Protein: CASSPGQGDYTF.

This clone turned up a few times. V and J are TRBV4-1 and TRBJ1-2; D might be TRBD1 (6 bases). V was trimmed by 4 bases and J by 0 bases, leaving 18 bases between them. Germline CDR1 is MGHRA and CDR2 is YSYEKL. The CDR3 length is 17 residues. The CDR3 region has the DNA TGCGCCAGCAGCCCCCCTCCCGGACAGATTTCTAACTATGGCTACACCTTC. Amino acid sequence: CASSPPPGQISNYGYTF.

Points on this clone: A junction boundary mismatches the germline segment, possibly from a read error. The chain joins TRBV6-5 to TRBJ2-1, with D possibly TRBD2 on 6 matching bases. The CDR3 runs to 15 residues. CDR1 and CDR2 from the germline V gene are MNHEY and SVGAGI. The CDR3: CASSYYRDSNNEQFF. CDR3 DNA sequence: TGTGCCAGCAGTTACTATCGGGACTCCAACAATGAGCAGTTCTTC.

This clone was seen once. The CDR3 sequence is CASSSRENYNEQFF. As DNA, the CDR3 is TGTGCCAGCAGTTCCCGAGAGAACTACAATGAGCAGTTCTTC. The chain links TRBV6-9 to TRBJ2-1; D call uncertain. CDR3 length equals 14 residues. CDR1 and CDR2 (germline): MNHGY, SVAAGI. With 4 bases removed from V and 3 bases from J, the gap between germline ends came to 10 bases.

V gene TRBV5-4 combines with J gene TRBJ2-7, with 9 positions matching TRBD2. The CDR3 consists of 13 residues. Looked up from germline, CDR1 is SGHNT and CDR2 is YYREEE (reference sequence). J lost 6 bases, V lost 9 bases, and 10 bases had no gene match. The CDR3 is CATKAGGQREQYF. As DNA, the CDR3 is TGTGCCACCAAAGCGGGGGGTCAACGCGAGCAGTACTTC.

The genes are TRBV7-9 and TRBJ1-6, with no clear D. The CDR3 sequence is 15 residues long. CDR1 is SEHNR, CDR2 FQNEAQ, per germline (reference sequence). Trimming removed 0 bases from V and 7 bases from J, with 10 bases in between. The CDR3 protein is CASSLASGGNSPLHF. For the CDR3, the DNA is TGTGCCAGCAGCTTAGCCTCCGGAGGGAATTCACCCCTCCACTTT. Using reference TRBV7-9 and TRBJ1-6 for the parts outside the CDR3, the full variable domain is DTGVSQNPRHKITKRGQNVTFRCDPISEHNRLYWYRQTLGQGPEFLTYFQNEAQLEKSRLLSDRFSAERPKGSFSTLEIQRTEQGDSAMYLCASSLASGGNSPLHFGNGTRLTVT.

The CDR3 DNA follows: TGTGCCAGCAGTCCTACACAAAGCGCCTATGGCTACACCTTC. Encoded protein: CASSPTQSAYGYTF. The chain couples TRBV6-5 to TRBJ1-2; D is unclear. This CDR3 region has 14 residues. The V gene's germline CDR1 is MNHEY and CDR2 SVGAGI. With 5 bases removed from V and 4 bases from J, the gap between germline ends came to 14 bases.